One and the same sample provided the 21 T cell receptor beta chains below, sequenced in a study of T-cell reconstitution after alpha-beta-depleted transplantation in children. The library targeted TCRbeta and was prepared with unique molecular identifiers. One entry per CDR3 protein, called by TCRdb with MiXCR from the PCR reads. The sample consists of 330,000 or so distinct CDR3 sequences, over 9.5% of them appearing once. Source: PBMCs, taken before TCRalphabeta/CD19-depleted stem cell transplant. These receptors were obtained from a boy less than two years old with acute myeloid leukemia, due to receive a stem cell transplant.

CDR3 sequence reads: CASRKLRDSEQYF. CDR3 nucleotides: TGTGCCAGCAGGAAACTCCGGGACAGCGAGCAGTACTTC. The rearrangement uses TRBV6-2 or TRBV6-3 and TRBJ2-7; TRBD1 agrees at 7 bases. V was clipped by 6 bases and J by 6 bases; unmatched bases: 8. The CDR3 is 13 residues long. Germline V CDR1 and CDR2: MNHEY, SVGEGT.

The chain joins TRBV4-1 to TRBJ1-1, with 10 bases lining up with TRBD1. The V segment lost 3 bases and the J segment 4 bases; nucleotides outside the gene matches: 11. CDR1 and CDR2 from the germline V gene are MGHRA and YSYEKL. The CDR3 loop spans 17 amino acids. This CDR3 reads CASSHPRDRGPGTEAFF. The CDR3 region has the DNA TGCGCCAGCAGCCACCCACGGGACAGGGGTCCTGGCACTGAAGCTTTCTTT.

This sequence joins TRBV12-3 or TRBV12-4 and TRBJ2-6; D is undetermined. V was shortened by 5 bases and J by 3 bases, with 14 bases between the two germline ends. This CDR3 comprises 16 residues. The CDR3 coding sequence is TGTGCCAGCAGTCCCCCAATTTTCTTTGGGGCCAACGTCCTGACTTTC. Amino acids: CASSPPIFFGANVLTF.

At least ten counts were recorded for this clonotype. This chain connects TRBV6-5 to TRBJ2-3, with 11 bases matching TRBD1. The CDR3 contains 14 residues. V trimming: 2 bases; J trimming: 5 bases; junction bases outside the gene matches: 0. The germline gives CDR1 MNHEY, CDR2 SVGAGI. CDR3: CASSYGTGGDTQYF. CDR3 sequence (DNA): TGTGCCAGCAGTTACGGGACAGGGGGAGATACGCAGTATTTT.

This clonotype occurred many times. The V and J genes are TRBV29-1 and TRBJ2-1; 11 bases map to TRBD1. Losses at the gene ends were 5 bases for V and 13 bases for J; bases not matched to a gene: 28. The CDR3 extends over 19 amino acids. CDR1 and CDR2 from the germline V gene are SQVTM and ANQGSEA. The DNA for the CDR3 is TGCAGCGTTCCGCGGTACCGGGACAGGGGGTGGGCTAGCGGGACTCCCCAGTTCTTC. Its protein product is CSVPRYRDRGWASGTPQFF.

This clonotype came up many times. As DNA, the CDR3 is TGCAGTGCTGTCCGGGACAGGGGTTCCTACGAGCAGTACTTC. Translated: CSAVRDRGSYEQYF. The chain uses TRBV20-1 and TRBJ2-7; 10 nucleotides agree with TRBD1. Losses at the gene ends were 5 bases for V and 1 base for J; bases not matched to a gene: 5. The germline CDR1 and CDR2 sequences are DFQATT and SNEGSKA (reference sequence). CDR3 length: 14 residues.

This clonotype was detected a few times. This chain joins TRBV3-1 and TRBJ1-2; 8 nucleotides line up with TRBD1. The V gene's germline CDR1 is LGHDT and CDR2 YNNKEL (reference sequence). After removal of 5 bases from V and 2 bases from J, the junction contained 13 bases not matched to a gene. The CDR3 spans 17 residues. The CDR3 nucleotides are TGTGCCAGCAGCGAAACGGGACAGGCTAAACCCAACTATGGCTACACCTTC. Amino acid sequence: CASSETGQAKPNYGYTF.

The chain combines TRBV20-1 with TRBJ1-5; no clear D. Trimming took off 6 bases at V and 2 bases at J, with 11 bases between the two ends. Germline V CDR1 and CDR2: DFQATT, SNEGSKA (reference sequence). The CDR3 has 13 residues. CDR3 in amino acids: CSANGRGNQPQHF. In DNA, the CDR3 is TGCAGTGCAAACGGCCGGGGCAATCAGCCCCAGCATTTT.

Details on this clonotype: This sequence may be a read error, since a much larger clone differs from it by one base. This sequence joins TRBV28 and TRBJ1-2, with D uncertain. The CDR3 spans 11 residues. CDR1 and CDR2 from the germline V gene are MDHEN and SYDVKM. CDR3 region: CGSSWDYGYTF. The CDR3 DNA sequence: TGTGGCAGCAGTTGGGACTATGGCTACACCTTC.

The V and J genes are TRBV7-2 and TRBJ2-1, with 9 bases lining up with TRBD1. The CDR3 is 15 amino acids. Losses at the gene ends were 0 bases for V and 6 bases for J; bases not matched to a gene: 3. Germline CDR1 is SGHTA and CDR2 is FQGNSA. The CDR3 reads CASSLAGTGLNEQFF. The CDR3 coding sequence is TGTGCCAGCAGCTTAGCCGGGACAGGGCTCAATGAGCAGTTCTTC. Together with reference TRBV7-2 and TRBJ2-1, the CDR3 gives the full variable domain: GAGVSQSPSNKVTEKGKDVELRCDPISGHTALYWYRQSLGQGLEFLIYFQGNSAPDKSGLPSDRFSAERTGGSVSTLTIQRTQQEDSAVYLCASSLAGTGLNEQFFGPGTRLTVL.

V and J are TRBV7-6 and TRBJ1-6; D perhaps matches TRBD1 (5 bases). CDR1 and CDR2 from the germline V gene are SGHVS and FNYEAQ. The CDR3 totals 13 residues. With 7 bases removed from V and 7 bases from J, the gap between germline ends came to 11 bases. The CDR3 region is CASMGQMNSPLHF. The CDR3 bases are TGTGCCAGCATGGGGCAGATGAATTCACCCCTCCACTTT.

This clonotype was found many times. The chain uses TRBV27 and TRBJ1-6, with D unclear. CDR1 is MNHEY and CDR2 is SMNVEV in the germline V gene (reference sequence). Trimming took 8 bases from V and 11 from J, leaving 19 bases between them. This CDR3 is built from 14 residues. This CDR3 reads CASGSTSSVTPLHF. As DNA, the CDR3 is TGTGCCAGCGGGTCGACCAGTAGTGTTACACCCCTCCACTTT.

This clonotype showed up many times. The chain has TRBV7-6 and TRBJ2-1, with 9 bases fitting TRBD2. Per the germline V gene, CDR1 is SGHVS and CDR2 is FNYEAQ. The CDR3 totals 17 residues. V shed 6 bases, J shed 2 bases, and the junction held 11 bases outside the gene matches. The CDR3 region is CASSSSFSGSPYNEQFF. DNA of the CDR3: TGTGCCAGCAGTTCCTCCTTTAGCGGGAGTCCCTACAATGAGCAGTTCTTC. Filled out from reference TRBV7-6 and TRBJ2-1, the complete variable domain reads GAGVSQSPRYKVTKRGQDVALRCDPISGHVSLYWYRQALGQGPEFLTYFNYEAQQDKSGLPNDRFSAERPEGSISTLTIQRTEQRDSAMYRCASSSSFSGSPYNEQFFGPGTRLTVL.

This clonotype has a count of ten or more. The DNA of the CDR3 is TGCGCCAGCAGCTTCATCAGGGGTGAACAAGAGACCCAGTACTTC. Translated, it gives CASSFIRGEQETQYF. V usage is TRBV5-1 and J usage is TRBJ2-5; D may be TRBD1 (6 bases). From germline, CDR1 is SGHRS and CDR2 YFSETQ. The length of the CDR3 is 15 residues. V lost 2 bases and J lost 2, with 13 bases in between.

In its sample, this clonotype was seen a few times. The chain couples TRBV11-1 to TRBJ2-1, with D maybe TRBD1 (5 bases). Germline CDR1 and CDR2: SGHAT and FQDESV (reference sequence). V lost 7 bases and J 2 bases, leaving 12 bases between the germline ends. The CDR3 extends over 14 amino acids. Here the CDR3 reads CASNLETAYNEQFF. DNA of the CDR3: TGTGCCAGCAATCTCGAGACAGCCTACAATGAGCAGTTCTTC.

There are many counts of this clonotype. The CDR3, as DNA: TGTGCCAGCAGCGTCGAAGGGGGTAATTCACCCCTCCACTTT. This gives the protein CASSVEGGNSPLHF. V gene TRBV9 combines with J gene TRBJ1-6, with a weak D call TRBD1 (6 bases). The CDR3 spans 14 residues. Per the germline V gene, CDR1 is SGDLS and CDR2 is YYNGEE. V dropped 2 bases and J dropped 6 bases, with 9 bases sitting between them.

This clonotype was recorded at least ten times. This chain links TRBV3-1 with TRBJ2-7; possibly TRBD2 for D (5 bases). The V end lost 3 bases, the J end lost 3 bases, and 9 bases lay between the germline ends. The CDR3 runs to 13 residues. The germline CDR1 and CDR2 sequences are LGHDT and YNNKEL (reference sequence). The CDR3 reads CASSHLRGYEQYF. As DNA, the CDR3 is TGTGCCAGCAGCCACCTCCGGGGCTACGAGCAGTACTTC.

This clonotype showed up just once. This could be a read error, since a much larger clone is one nucleotide away. The chain has TRBV10-2 and TRBJ2-1; TRBD2 is a possible D gene (6 bases). The V and J ends lost 1 base and 1 base respectively, with 11 bases between them. This CDR3 is 16 amino acids long. The germline gives CDR1 WSHSY, CDR2 SAAADI. CDR3 loop: CASSEYGGYSYNEQFF. For the CDR3, the DNA is TGCGCCAGCAGTGAGTATGGGGGGTATTCCTACAATGAGCAGTTCTTC.

This clonotype was seen ten or more times. V and J are TRBV11-3 and TRBJ2-5; D remains ambiguous. The CDR3 has 16 amino acids. The V end lost 0 bases, the J end lost 5 bases, and 16 bases lay between the germline ends. Germline loops: CDR1 SGHNT, CDR2 YENEEA. The CDR3 reads CASSLEGSALGETQYF. DNA of the CDR3: TGTGCCAGCAGCTTAGAAGGGTCGGCCCTGGGGGAGACCCAGTACTTC.

This clonotype was picked up many times. J is TRBJ2-1 and V is TRBV5-5; the D gene is possibly TRBD1 (5 bases). From germline, CDR1 is SGHKS and CDR2 YYEKEE (reference sequence). V gave up 2 bases and J gave up 5 bases, with 14 bases separating them. The CDR3 covers 15 residues. As DNA, the CDR3 is TGTGCCAGCAGCTTTACTCAGGGCGCCCACAATGAGCAGTTCTTC. Its translation: CASSFTQGAHNEQFF.

This clonotype showed up many times. The chain combines TRBV5-1 with TRBJ2-1, with D maybe TRBD2 (5 bases). V was shortened by 5 bases and J by 4 bases, with 13 bases between the two germline ends. Germline-derived CDR1 and CDR2 are SGHRS and YFSETQ. The length of the CDR3 is 14 residues. CDR3 amino acids: CASSGGSGYNEQFF. The CDR3 DNA reads TGCGCCAGCAGTGGAGGTTCGGGGTACAATGAGCAGTTCTTC.